The 21 T cell receptor beta chains below come from one sample, sequenced in a study of T-cell reconstitution after alpha-beta-depleted transplantation in children (dated by TCRdb to the mid-2010s). The protocol used for the library was PCR. TCRdb names Illumina HiSeq 2500 as the instrument used. To normalize quantification of the TCRbeta repertoire, the TCR libraries were built with molecular barcoding that relied on unique molecular identifiers. The raw public data were reprocessed by TCRdb itself: fastp quality trimming at Q25, MiXCR clonotype calling, in-frame beta chains only. Rows are unified per CDR3 protein, each entry keeping the most common DNA and genes. The sample records some 350,000 distinct CDR3 sequences, 10% to 13% of which are singletons. Clones ranked in the top ten supply approximately 2.3% of the sample. The sequences come from PBMCs from the stem cell graft donor, collected from the stem cell graft. Receptors originate from a human donor who donated a stem cell graft to a child with acute lymphoblastic leukemia.

This clonotype was counted many times. The chain combines TRBV29-1 with TRBJ2-7; either TRBD1 or TRBD2 may fit D (5 bases each). V was shortened by 0 bases and J by 5 bases, with 14 bases between the two germline ends. Germline CDR1 and CDR2: SQVTM and ANQGSEA. The CDR3 has 14 amino acids. Here the CDR3 DNA reads TGCAGCGTTGAAGAGGCGGGCCGGGGCAACGAGCAGTACTTC. This gives the protein CSVEEAGRGNEQYF.

The chain employs TRBV10-3 and TRBJ1-1; TRBD1 aligns across 7 bases. With V trimmed by 6 bases and J by 10 bases, 14 bases remained unmatched. The CDR3 extends over 14 amino acids. From germline, CDR1 is ENHRY and CDR2 SYGVKD. CDR3 sequence (DNA): TGTGCCATCAGCCCGACAGGGCTGAACACGGGAGCTTTCTTT. As protein: CAISPTGLNTGAFF.

This clonotype was observed at least ten times. The gene calls are TRBV12-3 or TRBV12-4 and TRBJ2-5, with D possibly TRBD2 on 6 matching bases. The CDR3 runs 16 residues. With 1 base removed from V and 5 bases from J, the gap between germline ends came to 17 bases. CDR3 in DNA: TGTGCCAGCAGTTTAGGAGCGCGGGATTTATGGGAGACCCAGTACTTC. Its translation is CASSLGARDLWETQYF.

This clonotype has a handful of counts. The chain employs TRBV3-1 and TRBJ2-2; maybe TRBD2 (5 bases). Per germline, CDR1 LGHDT and CDR2 YNNKEL (reference sequence). The CDR3 is 17 residues long. V was cut by 0 bases and J by 3 bases, with 14 bases left in between. CDR3 sequence (DNA): TGTGCCAGCAGCCAAGATTCACCGGTCGGGGACACCGGGGAGCTGTTTTTT. Its translation: CASSQDSPVGDTGELFF.

V is TRBV7-3 and J is TRBJ2-5; perhaps TRBD2 as D (6 bases). Trimming pared 5 bases from V and 5 bases from J, leaving 12 bases between. CDR1 is SGHTA and CDR2 is FQGTGA in the germline V gene. The CDR3 is 13 residues long. CDR3 bases: TGTGCCAGCAGCGGGGGACTGAGGGAGACCCAGTACTTC. Protein product: CASSGGLRETQYF.

This clonotype was counted many times. The V gene is TRBV24-1, the J gene TRBJ2-5; 8 nucleotides line up with TRBD1. V trimming: 3 bases; J trimming: 5 bases; junction bases outside the gene matches: 7. Germline CDR1 reads KGHDR; CDR2 reads SFDVKD. The CDR3 length is 15 residues. The CDR3, as DNA: TGTGCCACCAGTGATGCGGACAGGGTGAGCGAGACCCAGTACTTC. Its protein product is CATSDADRVSETQYF.

The chain links TRBV7-9 to TRBJ2-7; 8 nucleotides align to TRBD2. J gave up 0 bases and V 1 base, and 5 bases lay outside the gene matches. The CDR3 is 16 amino acids. Germline V CDR1 and CDR2: SEHNR, FQNEAQ (reference sequence). The CDR3 sequence: CASSLVGGGASYEQYF. Here the CDR3 DNA reads TGTGCCAGCAGCTTAGTCGGGGGGGGAGCCTCCTACGAGCAGTACTTC.

This clonotype was detected a few times. The chain combines TRBV28 with TRBJ2-2, with 7 bases fitting TRBD2. The trim removed 5 bases at V and 2 bases at J, leaving 5 bases unmatched. The CDR3 loop spans 15 amino acids. Germline assignment: CDR1 MDHEN and CDR2 SYDVKM. The CDR3 reads CASSGGVENTGELFF. CDR3 DNA: TGTGCCAGCAGTGGGGGGGTTGAAAACACCGGGGAGCTGTTTTTT. The full variable domain, rest sourced from reference TRBV28 and TRBJ2-2, is DVKVTQSSRYLVKRTGEKVFLECVQDMDHENMFWYRQDPGLGLRLIYFSYDVKMKEKGDIPEGYSVSREKKERFSLILESASTNQTSMYLCASSGGVENTGELFFGEGSRLTVL.

This chain uses TRBV6-5 with TRBJ2-7; tentatively, D is TRBD1 (5 bases). Germline lookup yields CDR1 MNHEY and CDR2 SVGAGI. V dropped 5 bases and J dropped 4 bases, with 18 bases sitting between them. The CDR3 covers 15 residues. The CDR3 reads CASSTSPGSGYEQYF. In DNA, the CDR3 is TGTGCCAGCAGTACCTCCCCAGGGTCCGGATACGAGCAGTACTTC.

This clonotype was detected only a few times. This sequence joins TRBV10-3 and TRBJ2-1; the D is unclear. V lost 6 bases, J lost 3 bases, and 12 bases lay in between. The CDR3 loop spans 14 amino acids. The germline CDR1 and CDR2 sequences are ENHRY and SYGVKD. In nucleotides, the CDR3 is TGTGCCATCAGACCCTTTGGGGTCTACAATGAGCAGTTCTTC. Residues: CAIRPFGVYNEQFF.

This chain connects TRBV7-2 to TRBJ1-2; D gene ambiguous. The CDR3 runs 13 residues. Per germline, CDR1 SGHTA and CDR2 FQGNSA. The V end was cut by 3 bases, the J end by 2 bases, with 7 bases between. CDR3 bases: TGTGCCAGCAGCTTGCCTTTAAACTATGGCTACACCTTC. It translates to CASSLPLNYGYTF.

There are a few counts of this clonotype. The V and J genes are TRBV7-9 and TRBJ1-1; a weak D match, TRBD1 (5 bases). This CDR3 comprises 16 residues. Germline V lookup: CDR1 SEHNR, CDR2 FQNEAQ (reference sequence). The V and J ends lost 1 base and 7 bases respectively, with 19 bases between them. The CDR3 DNA reads TGTGCCAGCAGCTTAGACGCCCCGGGACCCAGGAATGAAGCTTTCTTT. Encoded protein: CASSLDAPGPRNEAFF.

V is TRBV15 and J is TRBJ2-5, with 9 nucleotides matching TRBD1. The CDR3 runs to 13 residues. The V gene's germline CDR1 is LNHNV and CDR2 YYDKDF (reference sequence). V shed 6 bases and J 5 bases; nucleotides not matched to a gene: 4. CDR3 region: CATRGTGTETQYF. The CDR3 nucleotides read TGTGCCACCAGGGGGACAGGGACGGAGACCCAGTACTTC.

The table lists this clonotype with many counts. Here the CDR3 reads CASSVGLYEQYF. CDR3 coding DNA: TGTGCCAGCAGTGTGGGTCTCTACGAGCAGTACTTC. This chain links TRBV12-3 or TRBV12-4 with TRBJ2-7; D remains ambiguous. Trimming removed 5 bases from V and 3 bases from J, with 8 bases in between. This CDR3 has 12 amino acids.

This clonotype has only a few counts. The chain recombines TRBV29-1 with TRBJ2-7, with TRBD1 matching over 7 bases. Germline-derived CDR1 and CDR2 are SQVTM and ANQGSEA. CDR3 length equals 13 residues. Trimming at V came to 0 bases and at J to 2 bases, leaving 1 base not matched to a gene. The CDR3 DNA reads TGCAGCGTTGAAGAAGACAGGGCCTACGAGCAGTACTTC. Translating it yields CSVEEDRAYEQYF.

This clonotype has more than one count but fewer than ten. CDR3 bases: TGCGCCAGCAGCCAAGATCGGGCAGGGTCCTACGAGCAGTACTTC. It yields the protein CASSQDRAGSYEQYF. The chain has TRBV4-3 and TRBJ2-7; D may be TRBD1 (5 bases). CDR1 and CDR2 (germline): LGHNA, YSLEER. The V and J ends lost 0 bases and 1 base respectively, with 10 bases between them. The CDR3 loop spans 15 amino acids.

V gene TRBV20-1 combines with J gene TRBJ2-5; a possible D gene is TRBD2 (6 bases). CDR1 DFQATT and CDR2 SNEGSKA come from the germline V gene (reference sequence). Between the trimmed V and J ends, which lost 1 base and 5 bases, there was a span of 14 bases. The CDR3 is 14 residues long. The CDR3 spells CSARAAGGSETQYF. The CDR3 DNA follows: TGCAGTGCTAGAGCCGCCGGAGGGAGTGAGACCCAGTACTTC.

The chain carries TRBV12-3 or TRBV12-4 and TRBJ2-1, with D perhaps TRBD1 (5 bases). Trimming cost V 5 bases and J 10 bases, with 27 bases left between them. The CDR3 is made up of 17 amino acids. CDR3 protein: CASSPVSSRTYKGEQFF. The CDR3 DNA reads TGTGCCAGCAGTCCTGTTAGCTCCAGGACCTACAAGGGGGAGCAGTTCTTC.

CDR3 sequence: CSAGGQGEREQYF. In DNA form, the CDR3 reads TGCAGTGCAGGGGGACAGGGAGAACGCGAGCAGTACTTC. The gene calls are TRBV20-1 and TRBJ2-7, with TRBD1 matching 9 bases. CDR3 length: 13 residues. V lost 6 bases, J lost 6 bases, and 9 bases stayed unmatched. Germline CDR1 DFQATT, CDR2 SNEGSKA (reference sequence).

The table lists this clonotype with a few counts. The chain joins TRBV28 to TRBJ2-1, with D possibly TRBD2 on 7 matching bases. CDR1 is MDHEN and CDR2 is SYDVKM in the germline V gene. V lost 7 bases and J 3 bases, leaving 16 bases between the germline ends. The CDR3 covers 15 residues. The CDR3: CASTLRGTIYNEQFF. The DNA for the CDR3 is TGTGCCAGCACCCTAAGGGGGACTATCTACAATGAGCAGTTCTTC.

This clonotype was seen a few times. This rearrangement joins TRBV18 to TRBJ2-2, with D unclear. Trimming removed 0 bases at V and 6 bases at J, with 5 bases between. CDR3 length equals 13 residues. Germline CDR1 and CDR2: KGHSH and LQKENI. CDR3 sequence (DNA): TGTGCCAGCTCACCACCCGTCTCCGGGGAGCTGTTTTTT. This encodes CASSPPVSGELFF.